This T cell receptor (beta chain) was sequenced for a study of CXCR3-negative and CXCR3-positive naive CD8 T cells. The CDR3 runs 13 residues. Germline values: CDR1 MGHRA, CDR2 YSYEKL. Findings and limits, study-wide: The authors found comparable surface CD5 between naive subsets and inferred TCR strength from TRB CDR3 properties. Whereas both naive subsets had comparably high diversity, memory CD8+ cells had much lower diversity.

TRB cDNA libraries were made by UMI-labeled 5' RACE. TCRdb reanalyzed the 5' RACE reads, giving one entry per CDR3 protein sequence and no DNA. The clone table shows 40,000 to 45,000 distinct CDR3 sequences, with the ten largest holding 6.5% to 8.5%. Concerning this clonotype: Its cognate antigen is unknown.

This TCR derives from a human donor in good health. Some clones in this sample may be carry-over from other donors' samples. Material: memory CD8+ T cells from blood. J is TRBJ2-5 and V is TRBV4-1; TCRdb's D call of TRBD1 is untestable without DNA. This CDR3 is CASQDRRGETQYF.